These T cell receptor beta chains were read from a single sample in a study of low-dose radiotherapy and immunotherapy resistance in tumors. TCRdb recomputed calls from the reads with MiXCR, one row per CDR3 protein. Seen here are tens of thousands of distinct CDR3 sequences, 9% to 9.5% observed once, and the top ten hold roughly 1%. The specimen comprised PBMCs, sampled before treatment. These TCRs come from a male donor with prostate cancer. The CDR3 runs from the conserved cysteine through the conserved F or W. D genes are given only for firm matches. Clone sizes are shown as once, few, many or a size class.

size	D	V	J	CDR3	DNA
many	TRBD1	TRBV3-1	TRBJ1-2	CASSPVLGGANGYTF	TGTGCCAGCAGCCCTGTTTTAGGGGGCGCGAATGGCTACACCTTT
many	TRBD1	TRBV24-1	TRBJ2-5	CATSATGQKETQYF	TGTGCCACCAGTGCCACGGGACAGAAAGAGACCCAGTACTTC
many	.	TRBV10-3	TRBJ2-7	CAISESEGQFSEQYF	TGTGCCATCAGTGAGTCCGAGGGCCAATTCTCCGAGCAGTACTTC
many	.	TRBV20-1	TRBJ1-1	CSARDTLRVMNTEAFF	TGCAGTGCTAGAGATACTTTACGGGTCATGAACACTGAAGCTTTCTTT
many	TRBD1	TRBV20-1	TRBJ1-2	CSAIQGAQKGYTF	TGCAGTGCTATACAGGGGGCACAAAAGGGCTACACCTTC
many	.	TRBV18	TRBJ2-7	CASSPAPAPTSYEQYF	TGTGCCAGCTCACCAGCACCGGCCCCCACCTCCTACGAGCAGTACTTC
many	.	TRBV18	TRBJ2-1	CASSPGQLDEQFF	TGTGCCAGCTCACCTGGACAGTTGGATGAGCAGTTCTTC
many	.	TRBV12-5	TRBJ2-3	CASGLGAISGGTDTQYF	TGTGCTAGTGGTTTGGGAGCGATTTCGGGTGGAACAGATACGCAGTATTTT
many	.	TRBV7-2	TRBJ2-5	CASSQPHQTGRKTQYF	TGTGCCAGCAGCCAACCTCACCAAACAGGGCGAAAGACCCAGTACTTC
many	.	TRBV2	TRBJ2-5	CASSEAWGIGETQYF	TGTGCCAGCAGTGAAGCATGGGGTATTGGAGAGACCCAGTACTTC
many	TRBD2	TRBV6-5	TRBJ2-1	CASFGLTSGSRNEQFF	TGTGCCAGCTTTGGGCTGACTAGCGGGAGTAGGAATGAGCAGTTCTTC
many	.	TRBV28	TRBJ2-7	CASSTRDTLEQYF	TGTGCCAGCAGTACACGGGACACCCTCGAGCAGTACTTC
few	TRBD1	TRBV28	TRBJ2-7	CASRRQGRNEQYF	TGTGCCAGCAGACGACAGGGGAGGAACGAGCAGTACTTC
many	.	TRBV4-1	TRBJ2-5	CASSQGLVRETQYF	TGCGCCAGCAGCCAAGGATTGGTTAGGGAGACCCAGTACTTC
many	.	TRBV2	TRBJ2-1	CASSPLADYNEQFF	TGTGCCAGCAGTCCCCTAGCAGATTACAATGAGCAGTTCTTC
many	.	TRBV20-1	TRBJ2-1	CSARAIPGLGGNEQFF	TGCAGTGCTAGAGCGATCCCGGGACTGGGAGGTAATGAGCAGTTCTTC
many	.	TRBV28	TRBJ2-5	CASSFPIRAGAETQYF	TGTGCCAGCAGTTTTCCTATCCGAGCCGGTGCGGAGACCCAGTACTTC
many	.	TRBV2	TRBJ1-4	CASSMGLGEKLFF	TGTGCCAGCAGTATGGGTTTGGGTGAAAAACTGTTTTTT
many	.	TRBV29-1	TRBJ2-3	CSVEGVWPGRTDTQYF	TGCAGCGTTGAAGGAGTTTGGCCAGGGCGGACAGATACGCAGTATTTT
many	TRBD1	TRBV9	TRBJ2-6	CASSPRDSLSGANVLTF	TGTGCCAGCAGCCCCCGGGACAGCCTCTCTGGGGCCAACGTCCTGACTTTC
many	.	TRBV12-3/TRBV12-4	TRBJ2-1	CASRPTSNEQFF	TGTGCCAGCAGACCGACTTCTAATGAGCAGTTCTTC
many	TRBD2	TRBV7-2	TRBJ2-1	CASSLVAGLVEEQFF	TGTGCCAGCAGCTTAGTTGCGGGACTAGTAGAGGAGCAGTTCTTC
many	TRBD1	TRBV28	TRBJ2-6	CASRPRDRYLAGANVLTF	TGTGCCAGCAGGCCACGGGACAGGTATCTCGCCGGGGCCAACGTCCTGACTTTC
few	TRBD2	TRBV5-4	TRBJ2-1	CASSLVGERDYNEQFF	TGTGCCAGCAGCTTGGTAGGTGAGCGGGATTACAATGAGCAGTTCTTC